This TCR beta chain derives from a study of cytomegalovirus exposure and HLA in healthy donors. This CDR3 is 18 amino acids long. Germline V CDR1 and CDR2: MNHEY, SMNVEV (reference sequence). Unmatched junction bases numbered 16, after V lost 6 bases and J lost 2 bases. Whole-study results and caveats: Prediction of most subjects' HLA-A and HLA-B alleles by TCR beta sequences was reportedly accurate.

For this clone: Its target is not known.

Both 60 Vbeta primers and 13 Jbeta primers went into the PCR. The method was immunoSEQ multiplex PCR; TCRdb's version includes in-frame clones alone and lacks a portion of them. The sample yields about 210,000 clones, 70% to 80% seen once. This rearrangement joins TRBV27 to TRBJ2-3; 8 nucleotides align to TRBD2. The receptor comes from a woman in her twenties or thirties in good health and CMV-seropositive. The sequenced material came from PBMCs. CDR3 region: CASSSINLAGSITDTQYF. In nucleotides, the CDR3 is TGTGCCAGCAGCTCCATTAATCTAGCGGGTTCAATCACAGATACGCAGTATTTT.